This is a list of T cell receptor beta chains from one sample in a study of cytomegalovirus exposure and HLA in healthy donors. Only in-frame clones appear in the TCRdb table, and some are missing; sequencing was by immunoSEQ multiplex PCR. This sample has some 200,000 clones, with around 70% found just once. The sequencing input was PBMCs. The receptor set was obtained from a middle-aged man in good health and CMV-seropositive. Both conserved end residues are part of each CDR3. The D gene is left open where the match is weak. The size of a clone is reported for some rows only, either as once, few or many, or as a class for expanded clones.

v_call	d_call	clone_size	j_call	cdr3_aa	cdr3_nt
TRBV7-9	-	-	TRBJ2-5	CASTELSSQETQYF	TGTGCCAGCACCGAACTAAGCAGTCAAGAGACCCAGTACTTC
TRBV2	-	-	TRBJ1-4	CASAGIAANEKLFF	TGTGCCAGCGCAGGGATCGCGGCTAATGAAAAACTGTTTTTT
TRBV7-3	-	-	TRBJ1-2	CASSLTGGEGYGYTF	TGTGCCAGCAGCTTAACGGGGGGAGAGGGCTATGGCTACACCTTC
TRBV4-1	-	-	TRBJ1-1	CASSQEGGGGTEAFF	TGCGCCAGCAGCCAAGAGGGGGGGGGAGGTACTGAAGCTTTCTTT
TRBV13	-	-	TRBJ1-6	CASSRGTTGRNSPLHF	TGTGCCAGCAGCCGCGGTACGACAGGTCGTAATTCACCCCTCCACTTT
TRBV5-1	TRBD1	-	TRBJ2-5	CASSVQGKEETQYF	TGCGCCAGCAGCGTACAGGGGAAGGAAGAGACCCAGTACTTC
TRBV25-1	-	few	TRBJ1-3	CASSLLGGAGNTIYF	TGTGCCAGCAGTCTCTTGGGGGGAGCTGGAAACACCATATATTTT
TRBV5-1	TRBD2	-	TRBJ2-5	CASSLGGLAGETQYF	TGCGCCAGCAGCTTGGGTGGACTAGCGGGAGAGACCCAGTACTTC
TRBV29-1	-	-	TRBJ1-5	CSVEIQGSNQPQHF	TGCAGCGTTGAAATCCAGGGGTCTAATCAGCCCCAGCATTTT
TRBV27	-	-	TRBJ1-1	CASSLHGTAREPEAFF	TGTGCCAGCAGTTTACACGGGACTGCCCGGGAGCCTGAAGCTTTCTTT
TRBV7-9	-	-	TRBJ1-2	CASTPSSGAYGYTF	TGTGCCAGCACCCCCTCTTCAGGCGCCTATGGCTACACCTTC
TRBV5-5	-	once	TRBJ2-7	CASSLNTGIHPYEQYF	TGTGCCAGCAGCCTAAACACAGGAATCCACCCCTACGAGCAGTACTTC
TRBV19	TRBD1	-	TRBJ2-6	CASSNGVRDRRHTDSGANVLTF	TGTGCCAGTAGTAACGGAGTAAGGGACAGGCGCCATACTGACTCTGGGGCCAACGTCCTGACTTTC
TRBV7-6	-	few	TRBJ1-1	CASSLNTEAFF	TGTGCCTCTTCCCTGAACACTGAAGCTTTCTTT
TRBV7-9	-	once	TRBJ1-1	CSSSLDDFGSAVNTEAFF	TGTTCCAGCAGCTTAGATGACTTTGGGAGCGCGGTGAACACTGAAGCTTTCTTT
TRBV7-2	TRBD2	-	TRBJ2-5	CASSLLWEAGVQETQYF	TGTGCCAGCAGCTTACTATGGGAGGCGGGGGTGCAAGAGACCCAGTACTTC
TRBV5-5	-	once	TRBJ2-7	CASSSLSKDLEEQYF	TGTGCCAGCAGCTCGCTTTCCAAGGACTTGGAAGAGCAGTACTTC
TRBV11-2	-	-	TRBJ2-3	CASSPRGGQMGAQYF	TGTGCCAGCAGCCCCCGCGGGGGCCAGATGGGCGCGCAGTATTTT
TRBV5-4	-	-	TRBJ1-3	CASSLAPGTGNTIYF	TGTGCCAGCAGCTTGGCCCCGGGAACTGGAAACACCATATATTTT
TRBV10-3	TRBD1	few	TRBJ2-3	CAIGQGATDTQYF	TGTGCCATCGGACAGGGGGCTACGGATACGCAGTATTTT
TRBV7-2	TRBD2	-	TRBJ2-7	CASSLVLAGWEQYF	TGTGCCAGCAGCTTAGTACTAGCGGGGTGGGAGCAGTACTTC
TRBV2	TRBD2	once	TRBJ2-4	CASKGVAGTSAAKNIQYF	TGTGCCAGCAAAGGGGTGGCCGGCACTAGCGCAGCCAAAAACATTCAGTACTTC
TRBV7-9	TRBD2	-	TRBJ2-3	CASMRGTQDTQYF	TGTGCCAGCATGCGGGGGACCCAAGATACGCAGTATTTT
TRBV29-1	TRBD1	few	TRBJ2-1	CSVEGRGLDEQFF	TGCAGCGTTGAAGGTAGGGGGCTCGATGAGCAGTTCTTC
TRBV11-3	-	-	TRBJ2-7	CASSLERRSEQYF	TGTGCCAGCAGCTTAGAGCGGCGTTCGGAGCAGTACTTC